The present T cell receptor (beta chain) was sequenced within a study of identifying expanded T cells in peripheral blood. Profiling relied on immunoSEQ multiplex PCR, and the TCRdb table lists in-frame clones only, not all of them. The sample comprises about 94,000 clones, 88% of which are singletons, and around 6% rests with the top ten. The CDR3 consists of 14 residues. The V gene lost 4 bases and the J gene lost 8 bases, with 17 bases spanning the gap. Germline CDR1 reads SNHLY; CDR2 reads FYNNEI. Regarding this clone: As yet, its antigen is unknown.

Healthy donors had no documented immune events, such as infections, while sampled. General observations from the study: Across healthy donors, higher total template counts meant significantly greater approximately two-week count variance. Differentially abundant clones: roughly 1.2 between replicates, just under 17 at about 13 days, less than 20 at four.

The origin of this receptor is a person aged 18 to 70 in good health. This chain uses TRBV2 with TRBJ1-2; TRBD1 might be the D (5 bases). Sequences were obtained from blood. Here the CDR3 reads CASSVLQDHKGYTF. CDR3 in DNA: TGTGCCAGCAGTGTGCTACAGGACCACAAGGGCTACACCTTC.